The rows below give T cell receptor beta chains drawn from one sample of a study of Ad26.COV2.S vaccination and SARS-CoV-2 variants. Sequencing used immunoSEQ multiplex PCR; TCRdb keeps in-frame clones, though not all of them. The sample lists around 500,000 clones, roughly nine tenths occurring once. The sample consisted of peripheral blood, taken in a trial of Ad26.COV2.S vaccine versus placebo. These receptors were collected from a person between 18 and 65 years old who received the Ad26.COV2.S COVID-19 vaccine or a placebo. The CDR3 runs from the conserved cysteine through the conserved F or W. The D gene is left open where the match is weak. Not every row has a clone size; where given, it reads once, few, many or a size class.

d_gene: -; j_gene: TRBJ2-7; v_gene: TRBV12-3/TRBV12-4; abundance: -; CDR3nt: TGTGCCAGCAGTTTGGGCAGGGATGAGCAGTACTTC; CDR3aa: CASSLGRDEQYF
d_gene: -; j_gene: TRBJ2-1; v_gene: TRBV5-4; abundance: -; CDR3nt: TGTGCCAGCAGCTCCGGGGTTAACAATGAGCAGTTCTTC; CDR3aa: CASSSGVNNEQFF
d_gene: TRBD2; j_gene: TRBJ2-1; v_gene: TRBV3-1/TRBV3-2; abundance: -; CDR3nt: TGTGCCAGCAGCCCGGGACTAGCGGGAGGGCCTCGTTCCTACAATGAGCAGTTCTTC; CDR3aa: CASSPGLAGGPRSYNEQFF
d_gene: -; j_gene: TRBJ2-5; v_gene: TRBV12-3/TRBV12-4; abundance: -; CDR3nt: TGTGCCAGCAGCCCAGGGACTGGCGAGACCCAGTACTTC; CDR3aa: CASSPGTGETQYF
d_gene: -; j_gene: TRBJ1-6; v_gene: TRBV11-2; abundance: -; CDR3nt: TGTGCCCCCCCTAGAGGGAACAATTCACCCCTCCACTTT; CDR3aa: CAPPRGNNSPLHF
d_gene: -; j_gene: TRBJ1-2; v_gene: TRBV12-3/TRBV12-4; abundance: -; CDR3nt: TGTGCCAGCAGTTTATGGGGGGACTATGGCTACACCTTC; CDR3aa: CASSLWGDYGYTF
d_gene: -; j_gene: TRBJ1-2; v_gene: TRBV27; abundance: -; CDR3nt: TGTGCCAGCGGACCGGGGGGCGGGATTAACTATGGCTACACCTTC; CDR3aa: CASGPGGGINYGYTF
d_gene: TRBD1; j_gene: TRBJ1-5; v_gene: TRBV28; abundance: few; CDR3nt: TGTGCCAGCATCGGGGACAGACATCAGCCCCAGCATTTT; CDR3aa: CASIGDRHQPQHF
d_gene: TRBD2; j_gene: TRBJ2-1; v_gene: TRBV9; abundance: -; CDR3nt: TGTGCCAGCAGCGTGATCAGGCGGGGGAACAATGAGCAGTTCTTC; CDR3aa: CASSVIRRGNNEQFF
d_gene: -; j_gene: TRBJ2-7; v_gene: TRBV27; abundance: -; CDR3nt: TGTGCCAGCAGTTTGGGATACGAGCAGTACTTC; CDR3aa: CASSLGYEQYF
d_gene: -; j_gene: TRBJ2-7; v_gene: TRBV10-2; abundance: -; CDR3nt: TGCGCCACCGCCCGGGAAAGTTGGGAGCAGTACTTC; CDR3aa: CATARESWEQYF
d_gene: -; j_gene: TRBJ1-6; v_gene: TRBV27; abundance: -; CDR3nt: TGTGCCAGCAGTTTACTCACCCGTGCGGATTCACCCCTCCACTTT; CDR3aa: CASSLLTRADSPLHF
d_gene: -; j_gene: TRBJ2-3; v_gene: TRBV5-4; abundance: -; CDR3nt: TGTGCCAGCAGCTTGGCCCCGGCAGATACGCAGTATTTT; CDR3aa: CASSLAPADTQYF
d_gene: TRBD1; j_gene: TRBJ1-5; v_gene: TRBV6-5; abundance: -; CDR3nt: TGTGCCAGCAGCGGACAGGGGGGCAATCAGCCCCAGCATTTT; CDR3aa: CASSGQGGNQPQHF
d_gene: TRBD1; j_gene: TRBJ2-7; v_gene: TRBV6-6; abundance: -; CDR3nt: TGTGCCAGCAGGGAATCACAGGGGGCCTACGAGCAGTACTTC; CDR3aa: CASRESQGAYEQYF
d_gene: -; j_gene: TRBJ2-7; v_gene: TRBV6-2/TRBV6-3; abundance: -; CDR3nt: TGTGCCAGCAGTTACCCGGGACCTTGTGTTTTC; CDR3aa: CASSYPGPCVF
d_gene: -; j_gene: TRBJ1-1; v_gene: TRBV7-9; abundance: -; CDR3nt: TGTGCCAGCAGCTTTGTGGGGGCGATCGGGTTGGACACTGAAGCTTTCTTT; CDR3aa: CASSFVGAIGLDTEAFF
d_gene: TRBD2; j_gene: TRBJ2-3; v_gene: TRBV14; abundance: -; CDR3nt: TGTGCCAGCGAATACGAACTAGCGGGGGGAATTACCGCCTACACAGATACGCAGTATTTT; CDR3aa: CASEYELAGGITAYTDTQYF
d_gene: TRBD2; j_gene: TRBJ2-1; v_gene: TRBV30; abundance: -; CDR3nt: TGTGCCTGGTCCGGGGGGGGGAGCTCCTACAATGAGCAGTTCTTC; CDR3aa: CAWSGGGSSYNEQFF
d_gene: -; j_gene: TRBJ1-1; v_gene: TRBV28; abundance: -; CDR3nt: TGTGCCAGCAGTTGGGGAACTGAAGCTTTCTTT; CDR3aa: CASSWGTEAFF
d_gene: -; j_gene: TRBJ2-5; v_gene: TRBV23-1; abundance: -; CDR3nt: TGCGCCAGCCTGTGGGGGGCTCCCCGACGAGAGACCCAGTACTTC; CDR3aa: CASLWGAPRRETQYF
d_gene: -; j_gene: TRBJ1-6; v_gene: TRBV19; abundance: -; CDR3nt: TGTGCCAGTAGAGGCGGTGGTTCACCCCTCCACTTT; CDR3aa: CASRGGGSPLHF
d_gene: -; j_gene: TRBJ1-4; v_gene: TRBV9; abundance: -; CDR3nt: TGTGCCAGCAGCGTAACAGACACTTTAATGAGTAAACTGTTTTTT; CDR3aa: CASSVTDTLMSKLFF
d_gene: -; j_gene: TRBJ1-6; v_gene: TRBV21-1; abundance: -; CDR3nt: TGTGCCAGCAGCAAAGAAGGAGGGTCTTTTTGTTCACCCCTCCACTTT; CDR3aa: CASSKEGGSFCSPLHF
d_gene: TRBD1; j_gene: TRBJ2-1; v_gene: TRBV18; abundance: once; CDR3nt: TGTGCCAGCTCATCCCGGGACAGTCTCTTTGAGCAGTTCTTC; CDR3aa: CASSSRDSLFEQFF
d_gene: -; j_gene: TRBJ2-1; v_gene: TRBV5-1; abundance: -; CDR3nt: TGCGCCAGCAGCTTGGGTAGCGGAGGCGCGAGCTCCTACAATGAGCAGTTCTTC; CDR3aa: CASSLGSGGASSYNEQFF
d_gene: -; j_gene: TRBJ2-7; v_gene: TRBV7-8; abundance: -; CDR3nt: TGTGCCAGCAGCTTAGGGCCTCTGGTGTCTTACGAGCAGTACTTC; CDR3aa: CASSLGPLVSYEQYF
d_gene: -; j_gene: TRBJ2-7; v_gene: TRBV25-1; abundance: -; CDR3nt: TGTGCCAGCGTAGTTGGTCTTAACGAGCAGTACTTC; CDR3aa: CASVVGLNEQYF
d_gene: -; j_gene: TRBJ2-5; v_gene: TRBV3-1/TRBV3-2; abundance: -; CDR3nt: TGTGCCAGCAGCAAAACCGGGTCAACGGTACGGACCCAGTACTTC; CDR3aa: CASSKTGSTVRTQYF
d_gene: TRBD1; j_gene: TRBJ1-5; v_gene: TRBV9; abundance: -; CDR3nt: TGTGCCAGCGGGACAGGGCAGAGCAATCAGCCCCAGCATTTT; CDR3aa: CASGTGQSNQPQHF
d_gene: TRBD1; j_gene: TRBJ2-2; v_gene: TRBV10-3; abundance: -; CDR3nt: TGTGCCATCAGCGGGACAGAGAACACCGGGGAGCTGTTTTTT; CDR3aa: CAISGTENTGELFF
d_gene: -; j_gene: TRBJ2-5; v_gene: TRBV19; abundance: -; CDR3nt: TGTGCCCAAAACATTAGTTCTCGGGAGACCCAGTACTTC; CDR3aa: CAQNISSRETQYF
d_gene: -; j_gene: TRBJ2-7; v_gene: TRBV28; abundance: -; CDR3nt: TGTGCCAGCGGACCCTCCTACGAGCAGTACTTC; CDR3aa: CASGPSYEQYF
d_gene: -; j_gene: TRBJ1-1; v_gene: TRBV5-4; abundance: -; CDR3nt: TGTGCCAGCAGCTTGGCAGGGAACACTGAAGCTTTCTTT; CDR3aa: CASSLAGNTEAFF
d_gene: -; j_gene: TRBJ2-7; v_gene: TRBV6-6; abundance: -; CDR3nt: TGTGCCAGCCGGACAGTCTACGAGCAGTACTTC; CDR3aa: CASRTVYEQYF
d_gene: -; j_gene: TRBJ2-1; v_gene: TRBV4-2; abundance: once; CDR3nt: TGTGCCAGCAGCCAAGATGGGAGAATCAATGAGCAGTTCTTC; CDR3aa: CASSQDGRINEQFF
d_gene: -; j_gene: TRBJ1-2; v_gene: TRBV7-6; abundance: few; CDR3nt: TGTGCCAGCAGCTTAAGAGTTGGGGTCGGCGGAGGCTACACCTTC; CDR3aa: CASSLRVGVGGGYTF
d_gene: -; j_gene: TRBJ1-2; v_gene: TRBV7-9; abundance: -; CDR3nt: TGTGCCAGCAGCCTCTTAATCCCGGGAAGCTATGGCTACACCTTC; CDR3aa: CASSLLIPGSYGYTF
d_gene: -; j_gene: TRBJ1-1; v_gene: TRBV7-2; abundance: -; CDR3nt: TGTGCCAGCAGCTTAGTAGGGCTGAACACTGAAGCTTTCTTT; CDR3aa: CASSLVGLNTEAFF
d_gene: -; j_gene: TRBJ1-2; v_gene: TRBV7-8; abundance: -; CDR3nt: TGTGCCAGCAGCATACCACCTTCCTATGGCTACACCTTC; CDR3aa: CASSIPPSYGYTF
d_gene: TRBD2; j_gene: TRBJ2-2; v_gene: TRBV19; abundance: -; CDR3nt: TGTGCCAGTACCCGAAGGACCGGCGGGGGCACCGGGGAGCTGTTTTTT; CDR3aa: CASTRRTGGGTGELFF
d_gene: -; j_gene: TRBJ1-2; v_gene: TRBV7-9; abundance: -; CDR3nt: TGTGCCAGCAGCTTACATATCGGGACGGATAAGTATGGCTACACCTTC; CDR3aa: CASSLHIGTDKYGYTF
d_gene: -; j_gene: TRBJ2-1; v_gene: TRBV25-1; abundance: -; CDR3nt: TGTGCCAGCAGTGTAGGACTACCCAATGAGCAGTTCTTC; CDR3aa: CASSVGLPNEQFF
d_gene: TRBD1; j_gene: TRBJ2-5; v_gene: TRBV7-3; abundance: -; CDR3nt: TGTGCCAGCAGCCCTACAGGGGGTCCCGGGACCCAGTACTTC; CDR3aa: CASSPTGGPGTQYF
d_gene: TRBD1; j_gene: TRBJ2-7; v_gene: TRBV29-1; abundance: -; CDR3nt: TGCAGCGTTGGTGGGACAGGGGCCTCTCCTTACGAGCAGTACTTC; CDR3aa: CSVGGTGASPYEQYF
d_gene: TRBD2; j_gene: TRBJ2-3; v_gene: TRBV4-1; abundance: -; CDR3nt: TGCGCCAGCAGCCTGATAGCGGGTACCAGCACAGATACGCAGTATTTT; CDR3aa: CASSLIAGTSTDTQYF
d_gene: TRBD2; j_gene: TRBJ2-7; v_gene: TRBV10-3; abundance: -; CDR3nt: TGTGCCACCCAGAAGTCGGGACTAGGAACCTACGAGCAGTACTTC; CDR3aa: CATQKSGLGTYEQYF
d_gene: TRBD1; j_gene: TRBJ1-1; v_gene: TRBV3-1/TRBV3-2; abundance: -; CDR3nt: TGTGCCAGCAGCCTTAGGGCCGACAGGGTTAATGAAGCTTTCTTT; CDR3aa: CASSLRADRVNEAFF
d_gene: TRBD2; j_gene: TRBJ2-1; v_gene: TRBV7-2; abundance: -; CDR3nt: TGTGCCAGCAGCTTAGATCTAGCGGGAGTTGAGCAGTTCTTC; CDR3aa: CASSLDLAGVEQFF
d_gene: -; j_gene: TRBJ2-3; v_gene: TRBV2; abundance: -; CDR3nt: TGTGCCAGTAATGGACTTTATACGCAGTATTTT; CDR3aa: CASNGLYTQYF
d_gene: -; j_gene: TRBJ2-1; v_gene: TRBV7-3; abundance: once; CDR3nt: TGTGCCAGCAGCCCGGGCCCCGGCGCTGGGATCAATGAGCAGTTCTTC; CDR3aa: CASSPGPGAGINEQFF
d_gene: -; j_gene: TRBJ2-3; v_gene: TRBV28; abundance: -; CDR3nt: TGTGCCAGCAGTTCCGCAGGGAGCAGGGCCCTCACAGATACGCAGTATTTT; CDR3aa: CASSSAGSRALTDTQYF
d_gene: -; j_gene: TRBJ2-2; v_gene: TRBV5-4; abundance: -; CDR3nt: TGTGCCAGCACCCAGCGTGCCGCGAACACCGGGGAGCTGTTTTTT; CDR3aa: CASTQRAANTGELFF
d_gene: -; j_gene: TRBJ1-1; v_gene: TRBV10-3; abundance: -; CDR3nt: TGTGCCATCAGTGATAAGGGGGGGCCTGAAGCTTTCTTT; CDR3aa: CAISDKGGPEAFF
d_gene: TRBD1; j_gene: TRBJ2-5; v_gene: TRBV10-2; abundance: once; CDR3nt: TGCGCCAGCAGTGAGTTGGCAGGGGGCTTGAAGACCCAGTACTTC; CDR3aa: CASSELAGGLKTQYF
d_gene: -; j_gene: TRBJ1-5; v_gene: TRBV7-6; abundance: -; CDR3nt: TGTGCCAGCAGCTTAGCGGGCGGGAATCAGCCCCAGCATTTT; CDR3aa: CASSLAGGNQPQHF
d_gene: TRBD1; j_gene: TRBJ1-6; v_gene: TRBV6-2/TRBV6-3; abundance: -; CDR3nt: TGTGCCAGCAGTACCTCCGGGACAGGGCAATCACCCCTCCACTTT; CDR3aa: CASSTSGTGQSPLHF
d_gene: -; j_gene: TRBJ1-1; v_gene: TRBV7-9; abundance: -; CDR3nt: TGTGCCAGCAGCCCGGAAGTGGTCACTGAAGCTTTCTTT; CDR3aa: CASSPEVVTEAFF
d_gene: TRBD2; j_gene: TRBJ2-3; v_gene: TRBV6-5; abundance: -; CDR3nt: TGTGCCAGCAGTTACTCCTTTAGCGGGGGGGCAGATACGCAGTATTTT; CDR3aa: CASSYSFSGGADTQYF
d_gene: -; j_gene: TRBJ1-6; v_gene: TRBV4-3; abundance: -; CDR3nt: TGCGCCAGCAGGCCGGGGCAGTCTGATTCACCCCTCCACTTT; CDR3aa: CASRPGQSDSPLHF